The rows below give T cell receptor beta chains drawn from one sample of a study of shared clonotypes between healthy human individuals. TCRdb's table, derived via immunoSEQ multiplex PCR, lists solely in-frame clones and lacks some. Of some 2,100,000 clones listed, 85% to 95% were seen once; the top ten hold more than 1.5%. The sequencing sample was made of naive CD8+ T cells from PBMCs. Every receptor here comes from a man aged 18 to 29 in good health. Some clones in this sample may be carry-over from other donors' samples. CDR3s include the opening cysteine and the closing phenylalanine or tryptophan. The D gene is left open where the match is weak. Expanded clones are given a class, and other clones once, few, many or no size at all.

CDR3nt	CDR3aa	j_gene	d_gene	abundance	v_gene
TGTGCCAGTAGCCCGGACAGGGAGGGGGATCAGCCCCAGCATTTT	CASSPDREGDQPQHF	TRBJ1-5	TRBD1	NA	TRBV19
TGTGCCAGCAGCTCCGGGACAGGGGTTTGGGAGCAGTACTTC	CASSSGTGVWEQYF	TRBJ2-7	TRBD1	NA	TRBV5-6
TGCGCCAGCAGCCCGTTCCGTCCCGGACAGGGGGCTGAAGGCTACACCTTC	CASSPFRPGQGAEGYTF	TRBJ1-2	TRBD1	once	TRBV5-1
TGTGCCAGCAGTTCTCCCGGGGAGCTGTTTTTT	CASSSPGELFF	TRBJ2-2	NA	NA	TRBV25-1
TGTGCCAGCAGTTACCGACAGGAGGCCTACGAGCAGTACTTC	CASSYRQEAYEQYF	TRBJ2-7	NA	NA	TRBV6-5
TGTGCCAGCAGTTTATCCCCGGGACAGGGGTTCAATGAGCAGTTCTTC	CASSLSPGQGFNEQFF	TRBJ2-1	TRBD1	NA	TRBV27
TGTGCCAGCAGTTTATCTGCTAGCGGGTACAATGAGCAGTTCTTC	CASSLSASGYNEQFF	TRBJ2-1	TRBD2	NA	TRBV28
TGCGCCAGCAGCCACCCCGGCGGGGGACAGGTCTATGGCTACACCTTC	CASSHPGGGQVYGYTF	TRBJ1-2	TRBD1	NA	TRBV4-1
TGTGCCAGCCATGGGGTCGGGACTAGCGGGATTATGTTTACCTACGAGCAGTACTTC	CASHGVGTSGIMFTYEQYF	TRBJ2-7	TRBD2	NA	TRBV9
TGTGCCAGCAGCTTAGGCAGAACCTACGAGCAGTACTTC	CASSLGRTYEQYF	TRBJ2-7	NA	NA	TRBV7-9
TGTGCCAGCAGCTTAAGAGGCGCTAGCACAGATACGCAGTATTTT	CASSLRGASTDTQYF	TRBJ2-3	NA	NA	TRBV7-3
TGTGCCAGCAGTTACCTTAGTGAGAATGAGCAGTTCTTC	CASSYLSENEQFF	TRBJ2-1	NA	NA	TRBV27
TGTGCCAGCAGCCCATCGTTAGTTGGGACAGGGAGGGCAGATACGCAGTATTTT	CASSPSLVGTGRADTQYF	TRBJ2-3	TRBD1	NA	TRBV7-9
TGTGCCAGCAGCTTGACCCTTTACAATGAGCAGTTCTTC	CASSLTLYNEQFF	TRBJ2-1	NA	NA	TRBV7-9
TGTGCCAGCAGCTTAGCTAGTTTCGACAGGGGGCGCGAGGAGACCCAGTACTTC	CASSLASFDRGREETQYF	TRBJ2-5	TRBD1	NA	TRBV7-6
TGTGCCAGCAGCTTAGGTGGGACAGGGAATCAGCCCCAGCATTTT	CASSLGGTGNQPQHF	TRBJ1-5	TRBD1	NA	TRBV13
TGTGCCAGCAGGATGGGACAGAACTACGAGCAGTACTTC	CASRMGQNYEQYF	TRBJ2-7	TRBD1	NA	TRBV28
TGTGCCAGCAGAACTAGCGGGACGAACAATGAGCAGTTCTTC	CASRTSGTNNEQFF	TRBJ2-1	TRBD2	NA	TRBV28
TGTGCCACCCAAACAGACGGAACCGGGGAGCTGTTTTTT	CATQTDGTGELFF	TRBJ2-2	NA	NA	TRBV19
TGCGCCAGCAGCCCGCGGGAGGGGCCATACAATGAGCAGTTCTTC	CASSPREGPYNEQFF	TRBJ2-1	TRBD2	once	TRBV4-3
TGTGCCAGCAGGAATCGGACGGCACGAAACACCATATATTTT	CASRNRTARNTIYF	TRBJ1-3	NA	once	TRBV6-6
TGCGCCAGCAGCTGGACTGACGCAAGCTACGAGCAGTACTTC	CASSWTDASYEQYF	TRBJ2-7	NA	NA	TRBV5-1
TGTGCCAGCAGTGAAGGGGGGGGTGGTACTGAAGCTTTCTTT	CASSEGGGGTEAFF	TRBJ1-1	NA	NA	TRBV25-1
TGTGCCAGCAGCCACTGGGACAGCAGCACAGATACGCAGTATTTT	CASSHWDSSTDTQYF	TRBJ2-3	TRBD1	NA	TRBV28
TGTGCCAGCAGCACAGCTGGACAGGGTGCCGAGCAGTACTTC	CASSTAGQGAEQYF	TRBJ2-7	TRBD1	NA	TRBV9
TGTGCCAGCAGTTCCCGGACTGCCTCCTACGAGCAGTACTTC	CASSSRTASYEQYF	TRBJ2-7	NA	NA	TRBV27
TGCGCCAGCAGCCCAACTTTAGGCAATGAGCAGTTCTTC	CASSPTLGNEQFF	TRBJ2-1	NA	NA	TRBV4-1
TGTGCCAGCAGTTACGAGGACAGGGCGCATCAGCCCCAGCATTTT	CASSYEDRAHQPQHF	TRBJ1-5	TRBD1	NA	TRBV6-5
TGTGCCATCTCGGCAGGGAGTGAAAAACTGTTTTTT	CAISAGSEKLFF	TRBJ1-4	NA	NA	TRBV10-3
TGTGCCAGCAGTGGGCTAGACTCCTACGAGCAGTACTTC	CASSGLDSYEQYF	TRBJ2-7	NA	NA	TRBV6-1
TGTGCCAGCAGCTTGTGGAGGAATATTCTCTACGAGCAGTACTTC	CASSLWRNILYEQYF	TRBJ2-7	NA	once	TRBV5-6
TGTGCCAGCAGTGACACTGGGAAGGTCAATGGAGCTTTCTTT	CASSDTGKVNGAFF	TRBJ1-1	NA	NA	TRBV6-4
TGTGCCGGGTGGACAGGGTATGATGGAAACACCATATATTTT	CAGWTGYDGNTIYF	TRBJ1-3	TRBD1	NA	TRBV30
TGTGCCAGCAGCTTAGGGGCAGGGGTAACGTACTTC	CASSLGAGVTYF	TRBJ2-7	NA	NA	TRBV11-2
TGTGCCAGCAGTAATCAGGGGGCCTCTTCCCACGAGCAGTACTTC	CASSNQGASSHEQYF	TRBJ2-7	TRBD1	NA	TRBV2
TGTGCCAGCTCACCACCCCAGGCTCTCCGCGAGCAGTACTTC	CASSPPQALREQYF	TRBJ2-7	NA	once	TRBV18
TGTGCCAGCAGCCCAGGGGGGGGTGGCTACGAGCAGTACTTC	CASSPGGGGYEQYF	TRBJ2-7	NA	NA	TRBV13
TGTGCCAGCAGTCTCCTATGGACAGGTCATTCTAACTATGGCTACACCTTC	CASSLLWTGHSNYGYTF	TRBJ1-2	TRBD1	NA	TRBV27
TGTGCCATCAGTCTAAAACCTGGTTCAGATACGCAGTATTTT	CAISLKPGSDTQYF	TRBJ2-3	NA	NA	TRBV10-3
TGCAGCGTTGCGGGGACAGGGGTTTACGAGCAGTACTTC	CSVAGTGVYEQYF	TRBJ2-7	TRBD1	NA	TRBV29-1
TGTGCCAGCAGTGGGATGGACAGCGGCTCTGGAAACACCATATATTTT	CASSGMDSGSGNTIYF	TRBJ1-3	NA	NA	TRBV28
TGTGCCAGCCAAAGACAGGGGGACTCCTACGAGCAGTACTTC	CASQRQGDSYEQYF	TRBJ2-7	TRBD1	NA	TRBV28
TGTGCCAGCAGTTACCTGGCGGGAGGAGCCTACAATGAGCAGTTCTTC	CASSYLAGGAYNEQFF	TRBJ2-1	TRBD2	NA	TRBV6-5